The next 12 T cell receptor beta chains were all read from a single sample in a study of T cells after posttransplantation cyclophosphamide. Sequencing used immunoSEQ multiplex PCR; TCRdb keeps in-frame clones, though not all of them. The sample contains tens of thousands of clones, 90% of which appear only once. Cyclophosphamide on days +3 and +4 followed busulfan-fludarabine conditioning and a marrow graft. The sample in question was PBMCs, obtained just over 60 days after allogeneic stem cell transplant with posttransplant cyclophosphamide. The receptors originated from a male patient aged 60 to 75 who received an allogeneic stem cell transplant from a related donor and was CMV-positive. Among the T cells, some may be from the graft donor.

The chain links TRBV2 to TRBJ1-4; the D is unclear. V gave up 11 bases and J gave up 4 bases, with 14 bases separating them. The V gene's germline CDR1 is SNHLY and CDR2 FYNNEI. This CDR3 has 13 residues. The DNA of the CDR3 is TGTGCCTCAAAGCTAGAGATTAATGAAAAACTGTTTTTT. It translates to CASKLEINEKLFF.

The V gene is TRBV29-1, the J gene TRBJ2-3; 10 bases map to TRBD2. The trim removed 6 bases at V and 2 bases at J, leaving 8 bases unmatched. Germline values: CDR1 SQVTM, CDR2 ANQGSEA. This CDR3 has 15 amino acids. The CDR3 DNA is TGCAGCGTGGGCGTTAGCGGGGGGATCACAGATACGCAGTATTTT. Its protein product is CSVGVSGGITDTQYF.

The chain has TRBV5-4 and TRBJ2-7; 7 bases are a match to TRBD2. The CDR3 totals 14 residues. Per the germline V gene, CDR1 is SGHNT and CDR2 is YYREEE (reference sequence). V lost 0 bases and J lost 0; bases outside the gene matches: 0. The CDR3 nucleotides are TGTGCCAGCAGCTTGGGCGGGAGCTCCTACGAGCAGTACTTC. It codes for CASSLGGSSYEQYF. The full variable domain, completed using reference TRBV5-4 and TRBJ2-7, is ETGVTQSPTHLIKTRGQQVTLRCSSQSGHNTVSWYQQALGQGPQFIFQYYREEENGRGNFPPRFSGLQFPNYSSELNVNALELDDSALYLCASSLGGSSYEQYFGPGTRLTVT.

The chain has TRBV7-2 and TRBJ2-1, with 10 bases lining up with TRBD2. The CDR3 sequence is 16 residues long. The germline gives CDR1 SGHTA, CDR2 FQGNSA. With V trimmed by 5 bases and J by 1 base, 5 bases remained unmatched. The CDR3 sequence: CASSRASGGSYNEQFF. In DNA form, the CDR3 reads TGTGCCAGCAGCAGGGCTAGCGGGGGATCCTACAATGAGCAGTTCTTC.

The CDR3 DNA reads TGTGCCAGCACCCCCGGACAGGGAGGATCCGGACAGCCCCAGCATTTT. Protein: CASTPGQGGSGQPQHF. V and J are TRBV6-6 and TRBJ1-5; 8 bases fit TRBD1. This CDR3 spans 16 amino acids. Per germline, CDR1 MNHNY and CDR2 SVGAGI (reference sequence). The junction had 15 bases not matched to a gene; V was cut back by 7 bases and J by 7 bases.

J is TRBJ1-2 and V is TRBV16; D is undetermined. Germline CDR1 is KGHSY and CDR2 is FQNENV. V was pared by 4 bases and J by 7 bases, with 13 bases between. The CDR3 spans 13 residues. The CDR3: CASSRLDLGGYTF. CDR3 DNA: TGTGCCAGCAGCCGACTCGACCTGGGTGGCTACACCTTC.

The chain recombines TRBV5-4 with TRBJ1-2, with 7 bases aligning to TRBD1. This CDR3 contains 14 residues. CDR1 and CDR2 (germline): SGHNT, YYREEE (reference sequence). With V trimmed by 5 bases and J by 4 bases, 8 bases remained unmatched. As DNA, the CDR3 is TGTGCCAGCAGTTACGACAGGGCCAGCTATGGCTACACCTTC. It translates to CASSYDRASYGYTF.

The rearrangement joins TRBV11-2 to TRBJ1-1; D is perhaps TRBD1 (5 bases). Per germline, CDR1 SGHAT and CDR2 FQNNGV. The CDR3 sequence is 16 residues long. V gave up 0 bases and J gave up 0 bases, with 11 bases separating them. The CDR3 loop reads CASSLETGSLNTEAFF. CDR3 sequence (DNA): TGTGCCAGCAGCTTAGAAACAGGAAGCCTGAACACTGAAGCTTTCTTT.

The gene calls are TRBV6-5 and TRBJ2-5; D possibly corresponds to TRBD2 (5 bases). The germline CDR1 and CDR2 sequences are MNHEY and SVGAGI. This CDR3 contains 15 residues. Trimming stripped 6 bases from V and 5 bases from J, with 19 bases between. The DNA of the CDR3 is TGTGCCAGCAGCCGAAGCGGCCAAAAAGGGGAGACCCAGTACTTC. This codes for CASSRSGQKGETQYF.

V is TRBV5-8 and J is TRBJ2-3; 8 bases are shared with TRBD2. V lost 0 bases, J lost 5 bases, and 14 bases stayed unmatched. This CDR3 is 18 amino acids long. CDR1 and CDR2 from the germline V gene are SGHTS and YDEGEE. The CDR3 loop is CASSLVLGARGGEDTQYF. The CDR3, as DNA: TGTGCCAGCAGCTTGGTCTTAGGAGCCCGGGGGGGTGAAGATACGCAGTATTTT.

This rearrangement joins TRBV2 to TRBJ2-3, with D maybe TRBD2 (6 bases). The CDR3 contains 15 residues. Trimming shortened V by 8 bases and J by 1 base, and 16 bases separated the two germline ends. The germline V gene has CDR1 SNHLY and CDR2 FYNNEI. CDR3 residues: CASLRNGGGTDTQYF. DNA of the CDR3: TGTGCCAGCCTAAGGAACGGGGGAGGCACAGATACGCAGTATTTT.

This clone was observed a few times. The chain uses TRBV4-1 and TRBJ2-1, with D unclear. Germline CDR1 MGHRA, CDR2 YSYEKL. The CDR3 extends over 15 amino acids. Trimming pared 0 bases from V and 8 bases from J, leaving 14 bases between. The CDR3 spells CASSQETSISHEQFF. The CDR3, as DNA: TGCGCCAGCAGCCAAGAAACATCGATCTCTCATGAGCAGTTCTTC.